Following are 32 T cell receptor beta chains from one sample sequenced in a study of shared clonotypes between healthy human individuals. TCRdb's copy holds only in-frame clones and misses some; the assay was immunoSEQ multiplex PCR. The sample holds 1,500,000 or so clones, less than 99% seen once. Sequenced sample: naive CD4+ T cells sorted from blood. Subset defined: CD45RA+ positively selected. The receptors here all came from a man aged 25-45 years in good health.

A single count supports this clone. The genes are TRBV9 and TRBJ1-2; D gene unclear. The CDR3 is made up of 12 amino acids. V was pared by 5 bases and J by 4 bases, with 9 bases between. From germline, CDR1 is SGDLS and CDR2 YYNGEE. The CDR3 region is CASSNSVYGYTF. The DNA of the CDR3 is TGTGCCAGCAGTAACAGCGTCTATGGCTACACCTTC.

V and J are TRBV5-1 and TRBJ1-1, with TRBD1 as a possible D gene (6 bases). Germline CDR1 and CDR2: SGHRS and YFSETQ. The CDR3 consists of 14 residues. Deletions cut 4 bases from V and 1 base from J, with 11 bases between. CDR3 DNA: TGCGCCAGCAGCCCCGGGGGCCAGAACACTGAAGCTTTCTTT. Its translation is CASSPGGQNTEAFF. Looking up the rest from reference TRBV5-1 and TRBJ1-1 gives the full variable domain: KAGVTQTPRYLIKTRGQQVTLSCSPISGHRSVSWYQQTPGQGLQFLFEYFSETQRNKGNFPGRFSGRQFSNSRSEMNVSTLELGDSALYLCASSPGGQNTEAFFGQGTRLTVV.

This sequence joins TRBV5-1 and TRBJ2-7; 7 positions match TRBD1. The germline V gene has CDR1 SGHRS and CDR2 YFSETQ. The CDR3 loop spans 13 amino acids. After removal of 3 bases from V and 3 bases from J, the junction contained 3 bases not matched to a gene. The CDR3 is CASSSTGVYEQYF. The CDR3 region has the DNA TGCGCCAGCAGCTCCACAGGGGTCTACGAGCAGTACTTC.

This sequence joins TRBV7-8 and TRBJ2-5; unclear D gene. The V gene lost 5 bases and the J gene lost 5 bases, with 6 bases spanning the gap. Germline V gene data show CDR1 as SGHVS and CDR2 as FQNEAQ. This CDR3 region has 11 residues. CDR3 region: CASSPTETQYF. The CDR3 DNA follows: TGTGCCAGCAGCCCGACGGAGACCCAGTACTTC.

CDR3 protein: CASMVRGFSYEQYF. CDR3 nucleotides: TGTGCCAGCATGGTTCGGGGTTTCTCCTACGAGCAGTACTTC. The chain has TRBV27 and TRBJ2-7, with D maybe TRBD2 (5 bases). Trimming took off 7 bases at V and 0 bases at J, with 13 bases between the two ends. The V gene's germline CDR1 is MNHEY and CDR2 SMNVEV (reference sequence). This CDR3 spans 14 amino acids.

The chain couples TRBV10-3 to TRBJ2-1, with D unresolved. The germline V and J ends were trimmed by 7 bases and 5 bases, with 18 bases remaining between them. This CDR3 comprises 15 residues. Germline loops: CDR1 ENHRY, CDR2 SYGVKD. CDR3 nucleotides: TGTGCCATCACCCCCCAGCGTGGGTCAAACAATGAGCAGTTCTTC. Translation: CAITPQRGSNNEQFF.

The chain has TRBV6-6 and TRBJ1-1; 8 bases agree with TRBD1. The germline V gene has CDR1 MNHNY and CDR2 SVGAGI (reference sequence). The CDR3 contains 11 residues. With V trimmed by 4 bases and J by 10 bases, 2 bases remained unmatched. The CDR3 loop reads CASSLQGGAFF. The CDR3 DNA is TGTGCCAGCAGTTTACAGGGGGGAGCTTTCTTT.

This chain connects TRBV6-1 to TRBJ1-3; the D is unclear. The CDR3 loop spans 12 amino acids. Trimming pared 7 bases from V and 1 base from J, leaving 5 bases between. CDR1 and CDR2 (germline): MNHNS, SASEGT. Written as DNA, the CDR3 is TGTGCCAGCAACCTTTCTGGAAACACCATATATTTT. Protein sequence: CASNLSGNTIYF.

This chain links TRBV5-1 with TRBJ2-3; 8 nucleotides align to TRBD1. Germline V gene data show CDR1 as SGHRS and CDR2 as YFSETQ. The V and J ends lost 1 base and 2 bases, in that order; junction bases with no gene match: 3. The CDR3 consists of 15 residues. The CDR3 protein is CASSLMDRVTDTQYF. The CDR3 region has the DNA TGCGCCAGCAGCTTGATGGACAGGGTCACAGATACGCAGTATTTT. Full variable domain (outside the CDR3, taken from reference TRBV5-1 and TRBJ2-3): KAGVTQTPRYLIKTRGQQVTLSCSPISGHRSVSWYQQTPGQGLQFLFEYFSETQRNKGNFPGRFSGRQFSNSRSEMNVSTLELGDSALYLCASSLMDRVTDTQYFGPGTRLTVL.

The gene calls are TRBV6-4 and TRBJ2-3, with D perhaps given as TRBD1 or TRBD2 (5 bases each). The CDR3 contains 14 residues. V was clipped by 6 bases and J by 6 bases, with 16 bases between them. Germline-derived CDR1 and CDR2 are MRHNA and SNTAGT. The CDR3 loop reads CASSPWGNWDTQYF. The CDR3 coding sequence is TGTGCCAGCAGCCCGTGGGGGAATTGGGATACGCAGTATTTT.

The rearrangement links TRBV4-1 to TRBJ2-1; 7 positions agree with TRBD1. The germline gives CDR1 MGHRA, CDR2 YSYEKL. CDR3 length: 15 amino acids. J gave up 8 bases and V 1 base, and 8 bases lay outside the gene matches. The CDR3 DNA reads as TGCGCCAGCAGCCAAGTTGGCCTAGGACAGGATGAGCAGTTCTTC. This sequence encodes CASSQVGLGQDEQFF.

This clone was counted a single time. The chain recombines TRBV7-9 with TRBJ2-3, with 10 positions matching TRBD1. The CDR3 contains 17 residues. The V gene's germline CDR1 is SEHNR and CDR2 FQNEAQ (reference sequence). V was pared by 6 bases and J by 2 bases, with 11 bases of the junction left unmatched. The CDR3 region is CASSPGTGALITDTQYF. The CDR3 DNA sequence: TGTGCCAGCAGTCCCGGGACAGGGGCCCTAATCACAGATACGCAGTATTTT.

The chain links TRBV4-3 to TRBJ2-1; 7 nucleotides match TRBD1. CDR1 LGHNA and CDR2 YSLEER come from the germline V gene. This CDR3 contains 17 residues. The V and J ends lost 3 bases and 1 base, in that order; junction bases with no gene match: 9. CDR3 bases: TGCGCCAGCAGCCAGTTCAACAGGGGATCTTCCTACAATGAGCAGTTCTTC. Protein: CASSQFNRGSSYNEQFF.

This CDR3 is CASSTSGQGFNEQYF. As DNA, the CDR3 is TGTGCCAGCAGCACCTCGGGACAGGGGTTTAACGAGCAGTACTTC. The chain combines TRBV28 with TRBJ2-7, with 10 bases identical to TRBD1. Trimming took 6 bases from V and 5 from J; bases not matched to a gene: 10. The CDR3 loop spans 15 amino acids. Germline lookup yields CDR1 MDHEN and CDR2 SYDVKM.

Regarding this clone: In the same sample, other DNA sequences code for this CDR3. The V gene is TRBV12-5, the J gene TRBJ2-5; D is uncertain. Trimming cost V 0 bases and J 5 bases, with 4 bases left between them. Germline V lookup: CDR1 LGHNT, CDR2 FRNRAP. The CDR3 consists of 12 residues. CDR3 sequence (DNA): TGTGCTAGTGGTTTGGTAGGCGAGACCCAGTACTTC. It codes for CASGLVGETQYF.

The rearrangement joins TRBV6-1 to TRBJ2-1, with a tentative D call TRBD1 (6 bases). Trimming left V 10 bases short and J 5 bases short, with 18 bases between. The CDR3 has 14 residues. Germline CDR1 reads MNHNS; CDR2 reads SASEGT. DNA of the CDR3: TGTGCCACGCCGGGACATACTTTCAACAATGAGCAGTTCTTC. Translation gives CATPGHTFNNEQFF.

This clone came up once. V gene TRBV27 combines with J gene TRBJ2-3, with 9 bases that match TRBD2. Germline values: CDR1 MNHEY, CDR2 SMNVEV (reference sequence). V shed 2 bases, J shed 3 bases, and the junction held 3 bases outside the gene matches. The CDR3 runs 15 residues. CDR3 bases: TGTGCCAGCAGTTTAGCGGGAGGGAATACAGATACGCAGTATTTT. This codes for CASSLAGGNTDTQYF.

V and J are TRBV27 and TRBJ2-1; perhaps TRBD2 as D (5 bases). Germline CDR1 MNHEY, CDR2 SMNVEV (reference sequence). Deletions cut 9 bases from V and 4 bases from J, with 16 bases between. This CDR3 contains 14 residues. The CDR3 bases are TGTGCCAGTTTTAGCGACGGAGTGTACAATGAGCAGTTCTTC. Encoded protein: CASFSDGVYNEQFF.

CDR3 residues: CAWSGVLGPSRSYEQYF. The CDR3 DNA reads TGTGCCTGGAGTGGAGTCCTGGGGCCTAGCCGCTCCTACGAGCAGTACTTC. The chain joins TRBV30 to TRBJ2-7, with D perhaps being TRBD1 or TRBD2 (5 bases each). V lost 1 base, J lost 0 bases, and 19 bases lay in between. This CDR3 comprises 17 residues. Per the germline V gene, CDR1 is GTSNPN and CDR2 is SVGIG (reference sequence).

CDR3 loop: CASSSPAGADIQYF. CDR3 bases: TGTGCCAGCAGCAGCCCCGCAGGGGCGGACATTCAGTACTTC. V usage is TRBV11-2 and J usage is TRBJ2-4; D may be TRBD1 (6 bases). CDR1 is SGHAT, CDR2 FQNNGV, per germline. The V gene lost 5 bases and the J gene lost 8 bases, with 16 bases spanning the gap. The CDR3 runs to 14 residues.

The gene calls are TRBV18 and TRBJ2-5, with TRBD2 matching 9 bases. The CDR3 totals 13 residues. V was pared by 0 bases and J by 7 bases, with 0 bases of the junction left unmatched. Germline V gives CDR1 KGHSH, CDR2 LQKENI. CDR3 amino acids: CASSPPAGGTQYF. The CDR3 coding sequence is TGTGCCAGCTCACCACCAGCGGGGGGGACCCAGTACTTC. Based on the CDR3 plus reference TRBV18 and TRBJ2-5, the full variable domain is NAGVMQNPRHLVRRRGQEARLRCSPMKGHSHVYWYRQLPEEGLKFMVYLQKENIIDESGMPKERFSAEFPKEGPSILRIQQVVRGDSAAYFCASSPPAGGTQYFGPGTRLLVL.

The chain links TRBV28 to TRBJ1-3; no clear D gene. There are 14 residues in the CDR3. Germline CDR1 and CDR2: MDHEN and SYDVKM. Trimming left V 5 bases short and J 4 bases short, with 12 bases between. Here the CDR3 DNA reads TGTGCCAGCAGTCTAACAGCGGGGGGAAACACCATATATTTT. This encodes CASSLTAGGNTIYF.

This chain uses TRBV27 with TRBJ2-7, with a weak D call TRBD2 (5 bases). V lost 3 bases and J 6 bases, leaving 12 bases between the germline ends. Germline assignment: CDR1 MNHEY and CDR2 SMNVEV (reference sequence). The CDR3 has 13 amino acids. CDR3 nucleotide sequence: TGTGCCAGCAGTTTCGTAAGAGGGAGCGAGCAGTACTTC. Translated, it gives CASSFVRGSEQYF.

This rearrangement joins TRBV4-3 to TRBJ2-7; the match to TRBD1 covers 10 bases. CDR3 length equals 16 residues. Unmatched junction bases numbered 5, after V lost 0 bases and J lost 3 bases. In germline, CDR1 is LGHNA, CDR2 YSLEER. This CDR3 reads CASSQDLGQGGYEQYF. The CDR3 DNA reads TGCGCCAGCAGCCAAGATTTAGGACAGGGGGGCTACGAGCAGTACTTC.

V usage is TRBV27 and J usage is TRBJ1-4; the D gene is possibly TRBD1 (5 bases). The V end was cut by 0 bases, the J end by 8 bases, with 25 bases between. Germline CDR1 is MNHEY and CDR2 is SMNVEV (reference sequence). This CDR3 is 19 amino acids long. DNA of the CDR3: TGTGCCAGCAGTTTATCGGGACGCGCGATATTCTGGGGCGGGGAAAAACTGTTTTTT. Protein sequence: CASSLSGRAIFWGGEKLFF.

The chain couples TRBV4-3 to TRBJ2-5, with 10 bases matching TRBD1. This CDR3 comprises 14 residues. V was pared by 3 bases and J by 5 bases, with 3 bases of the junction left unmatched. The germline V gene encodes CDR1 LGHNA and CDR2 YSLEER. The CDR3 spells CASSHAGQGETQYF. In nucleotides, the CDR3 is TGCGCCAGCAGCCACGCGGGACAGGGGGAGACCCAGTACTTC.

The CDR3 loop reads CASSYSTVEQYF. Here the CDR3 DNA reads TGTGCCAGCAGTTACTCGACAGTCGAGCAGTACTTC. The J gene is TRBJ2-7, the V gene TRBV6-6; perhaps TRBD1 as D (5 bases). The V and J ends lost 0 bases and 6 bases respectively, with 6 bases between them. Germline lookup yields CDR1 MNHNY and CDR2 SVGAGI (reference sequence). This CDR3 has 12 residues.

V usage is TRBV4-1 and J usage is TRBJ2-5, with TRBD2 identical over 10 bases. CDR1 and CDR2 (germline): MGHRA, YSYEKL. V was clipped by 0 bases and J by 3 bases; unmatched bases: 10. The CDR3 contains 18 residues. CDR3: CASSQDFGLLAGKETQYF. The CDR3 DNA follows: TGCGCCAGCAGCCAAGATTTTGGGTTACTAGCGGGGAAAGAGACCCAGTACTTC.

The V gene is TRBV5-1, the J gene TRBJ2-1; weak D call: TRBD1 (6 bases). Germline-derived CDR1 and CDR2 are SGHRS and YFSETQ. V gave up 2 bases and J gave up 6 bases, with 15 bases separating them. This CDR3 region has 15 residues. The CDR3 spells CASSFLTGWGNEQFF. CDR3 nucleotides: TGCGCCAGCAGCTTTCTAACAGGGTGGGGCAATGAGCAGTTCTTC. The variable domain in full, completed from reference TRBV5-1 and TRBJ2-1, reads KAGVTQTPRYLIKTRGQQVTLSCSPISGHRSVSWYQQTPGQGLQFLFEYFSETQRNKGNFPGRFSGRQFSNSRSEMNVSTLELGDSALYLCASSFLTGWGNEQFFGPGTRLTVL.

The CDR3 loop is CASSWSGEQYF. CDR3 nucleotide sequence: TGTGCCAGCAGTTGGAGTGGCGAGCAGTACTTC. V and J are TRBV25-1 and TRBJ2-7, with D unresolved. This CDR3 has 11 residues. V shed 5 bases and J shed 6 bases, with 8 bases lying between them. CDR1 and CDR2 (germline): MGHDK, SYGVNS.

This chain links TRBV6-1 with TRBJ2-5; TRBD2 agrees at 7 bases. The CDR3 loop spans 20 amino acids. Trimming took 2 bases from V and 2 from J; bases not matched to a gene: 20. Germline-derived CDR1 and CDR2 are MNHNS and SASEGT. The CDR3 protein is CASSERTRGYRLSGQETQYF. The CDR3 DNA sequence: TGTGCCAGCAGTGAAAGGACTAGGGGATACAGACTCTCAGGTCAAGAGACCCAGTACTTC.

This rearrangement joins TRBV7-9 to TRBJ2-1, with D maybe TRBD2 (6 bases). CDR1 is SEHNR, CDR2 FQNEAQ, per germline (reference sequence). The CDR3 spans 15 residues. V was trimmed by 4 bases and J by 0 bases, leaving 10 bases between them. CDR3 nucleotides: TGTGCCAGCAGCTCTGCGGGGAGCTCCTACAATGAGCAGTTCTTC. Its translation: CASSSAGSSYNEQFF.